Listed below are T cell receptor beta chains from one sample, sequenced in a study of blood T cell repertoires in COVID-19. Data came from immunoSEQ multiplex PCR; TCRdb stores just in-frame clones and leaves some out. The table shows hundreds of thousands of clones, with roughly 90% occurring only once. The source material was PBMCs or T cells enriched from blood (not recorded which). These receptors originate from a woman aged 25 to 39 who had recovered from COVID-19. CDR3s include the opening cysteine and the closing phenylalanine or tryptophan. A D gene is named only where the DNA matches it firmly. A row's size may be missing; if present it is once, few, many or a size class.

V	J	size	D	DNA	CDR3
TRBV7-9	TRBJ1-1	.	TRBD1	TGTGCCAGCAGCGCCACAGGGGTAACTGAAGCTTTCTTT	CASSATGVTEAFF
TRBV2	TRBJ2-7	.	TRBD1	TGTGCCAGCAGTTACGACTCCCCTCAACGAGTGGGACAGGGTGGCTTC	CASSYDSPQRVGQGGF
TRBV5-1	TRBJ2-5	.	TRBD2	TGCGCCAGCAGCACCAGACTAGCGGGAGCTCAAGAGACCCAGTACTTC	CASSTRLAGAQETQYF
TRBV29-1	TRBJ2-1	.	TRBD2	TGCAGCGTTGAGGGCGGGAGGGCCCTTGAGCAGTTCTTC	CSVEGGRALEQFF
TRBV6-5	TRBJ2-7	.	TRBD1	TGTGCCAACCGCGGGACAGGGAGCTCCGAGCAGTACTTC	CANRGTGSSEQYF
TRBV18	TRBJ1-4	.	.	TGTGCCAGCTCACCACTCCCGGCGACTCCTAATGAAAAACTGTTTTTT	CASSPLPATPNEKLFF
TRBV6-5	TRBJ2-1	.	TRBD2	TGTGCCAGCAGTTACTCAGGAGGGAGGGAGGAGCAGTTCTTC	CASSYSGGREEQFF
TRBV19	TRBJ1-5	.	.	TGTGCCAGCAACGACATGGGCAATCAGCCCCAGCATTTT	CASNDMGNQPQHF
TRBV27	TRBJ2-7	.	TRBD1	TGTGCCAGCAGTCCTCTCCCGGACAGGAGCTCCTACGAGCAGTACTTC	CASSPLPDRSSYEQYF
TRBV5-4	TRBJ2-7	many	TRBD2	TGTGCCAGCAGCACTAAACTAGCGGGAGTTTCCGAGCAGTACTTC	CASSTKLAGVSEQYF
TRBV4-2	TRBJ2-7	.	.	TGTGCCAGCAGCCACCCCAGAGGGGGGGGTGGCTACGAGCAGTACTTC	CASSHPRGGGGYEQYF
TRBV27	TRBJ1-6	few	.	TGTGCCAGCAGTATCTCCTATAGCTCCTATAATTCACCCCTCCACTTT	CASSISYSSYNSPLHF
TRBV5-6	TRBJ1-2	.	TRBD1	TGTGCCAGCAGCCCGCCGACGACAGGGTTTAGTGGCTACACCTTC	CASSPPTTGFSGYTF
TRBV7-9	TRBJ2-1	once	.	TGTGCCAGCAGCCCGAACAGGGTAACTTGGAATGAGCAGTTCTTC	CASSPNRVTWNEQFF
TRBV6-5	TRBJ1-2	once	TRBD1	TGTGCCTTTCAAACCGGGACAGGGGGTGGCTACACCTTC	CAFQTGTGGGYTF
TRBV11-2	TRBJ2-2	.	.	TGTGCCAGCAGCCGGAGGAGGGGGCTTAGCGGGGAGCTGTTTTTT	CASSRRRGLSGELFF
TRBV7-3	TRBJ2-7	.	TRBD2	TGTGCCAGCAGCTCACTAGCGCTACACTCCTACGAGCAGTACTTC	CASSSLALHSYEQYF
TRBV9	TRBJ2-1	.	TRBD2	TGTGCCAGCAGCGCTCCGGGACTAGCGGGATTCAATGAGCAGTTCTTC	CASSAPGLAGFNEQFF
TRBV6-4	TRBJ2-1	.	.	TGTGCCAGCAGTGACGAGGTGCGCAGTGGTGAGCAGTTCTTC	CASSDEVRSGEQFF
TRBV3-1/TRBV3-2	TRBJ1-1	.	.	TGTGCCAGCAGCCAAGGCAGGGTGGGCACTGAAGCTTTCTTT	CASSQGRVGTEAFF
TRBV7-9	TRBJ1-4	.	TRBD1	TGTGCCAGCAGCGAGACCGGGACAGGCGACCCCCTACGCGAAAAACTGTTTTTT	CASSETGTGDPLREKLFF
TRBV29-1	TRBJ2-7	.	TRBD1	TGCAGCGTTGCGGTTAGAAGGGACAGGGGGACCTACGAGCAGTACTTC	CSVAVRRDRGTYEQYF
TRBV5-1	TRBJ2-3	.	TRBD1	TGCGCCAGCAGCTCCTCGGGACAGGGGCTAGGTACGCAGTATTTT	CASSSSGQGLGTQYF
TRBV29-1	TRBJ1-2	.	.	TGCAGCGTCAGAGGGGGCTATGGCTACACCTTC	CSVRGGYGYTF
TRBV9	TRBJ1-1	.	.	TGTGCCAGCAGCGAGGGGACACCCATGAACACTGAAGCTTTCTTT	CASSEGTPMNTEAFF
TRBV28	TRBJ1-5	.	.	TGTGCCAGCAGTTTGGAGTTAGGGGTAAATCAGCCCCAGCATTTT	CASSLELGVNQPQHF
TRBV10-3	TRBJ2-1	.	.	TGTGCCATCAGTGAGTCGTTTTCAGGTGAGCAGTTCTTC	CAISESFSGEQFF
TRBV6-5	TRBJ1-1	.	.	TGTGCCAGCAGTTATGACAGGCTGAACACTGAAGCTTTCTTT	CASSYDRLNTEAFF
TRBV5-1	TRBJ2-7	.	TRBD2	TGCGCCAGCAGCTTGGAGGGGACTAGCGGGAGTTGGGGGGAGCAGTACTTC	CASSLEGTSGSWGEQYF
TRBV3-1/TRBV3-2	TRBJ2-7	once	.	TGTGCCAGCAGCCAAGATCCCCACAGCAGCTGGTACTACGAGCAGTACTTC	CASSQDPHSSWYYEQYF
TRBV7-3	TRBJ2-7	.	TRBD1	TGTGCCAGCAGCCCTGGGACAGGGGACATTAACGAGCAGTACTTC	CASSPGTGDINEQYF
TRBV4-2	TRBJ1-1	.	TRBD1	TGTGCCAGCAGCCCAGTTTTTGGGACAGGGGAGGTGAACACTGAAGCTTTCTTT	CASSPVFGTGEVNTEAFF
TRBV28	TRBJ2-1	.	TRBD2	TGTGCCAGTGGACTTACCGAGCGGGAGATGTCCTACAATGAGCAGTTCTTC	CASGLTEREMSYNEQFF
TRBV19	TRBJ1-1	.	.	TGTGCCAGTAGGACCACAGGTCCTAACACTGAAGCTTTCTTT	CASRTTGPNTEAFF
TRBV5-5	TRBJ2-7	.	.	TGTGCCAGCAGCTTGGCCCTCGGGGGAGGGGGATCCTACGAGCAGTACTTC	CASSLALGGGGSYEQYF
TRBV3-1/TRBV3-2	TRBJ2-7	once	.	TGTGCCAGCAGCCAAGGGTGGACTGGTCCCTCCTACGAGCAGTACTTC	CASSQGWTGPSYEQYF
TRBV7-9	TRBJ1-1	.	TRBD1	TGTGCCAGCAGCTTGACAGGGGGTGAAGCTTTCTTT	CASSLTGGEAFF
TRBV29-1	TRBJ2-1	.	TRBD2	TGCAGCGTCGCTAGCGGGGTGAGCTCCTACAATGAGCAGTTCTTC	CSVASGVSSYNEQFF
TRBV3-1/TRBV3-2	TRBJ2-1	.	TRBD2	TGTGCCAGCAGCCAAGCCTGGGGACTAGCGGGGATAAATGAGCAGTTCTTC	CASSQAWGLAGINEQFF
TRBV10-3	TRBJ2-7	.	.	TGTGCCATCAGCGCAGACACATCCTACGAGCAGTACTTC	CAISADTSYEQYF
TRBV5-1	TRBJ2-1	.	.	TGCGCCAGCAGCCTAGGGACTCCTAATGAGCAGTTCTTC	CASSLGTPNEQFF
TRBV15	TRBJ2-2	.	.	TGTGCCACCGCGGCAGGGGCGGACACCGGGGAGCTGTTTTTT	CATAAGADTGELFF
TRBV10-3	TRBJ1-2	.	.	TGTGCCATCAGTGAAAGTTACGGTTATGGCTACACCTTC	CAISESYGYGYTF
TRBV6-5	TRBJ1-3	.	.	TGTGCCAGCAGTTACTTGAGCCCGAGCTCTGGAAACACCATATATTTT	CASSYLSPSSGNTIYF
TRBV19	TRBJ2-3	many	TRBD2	TGTGCCAGTGGACTAGCGGGGGGTAGCACAGATACGCAGTATTTT	CASGLAGGSTDTQYF
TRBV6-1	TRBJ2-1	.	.	TGTGCCAGCAGTGAAGCGCGGGTGAATCGGTTCTTC	CASSEARVNRFF
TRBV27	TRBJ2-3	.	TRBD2	TGTGCCAGCAGTCCGACGGGGTGGCGGGAGGGTTCATCGCAGTATTTT	CASSPTGWREGSSQYF
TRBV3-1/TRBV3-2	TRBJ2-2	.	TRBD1	TGTGCCAGCAGCCAAGCCTCGACGGGACAGGTCGTGGCGGAGCTGTTTTTT	CASSQASTGQVVAELFF